This TCR beta chain was profiled in a study of cytomegalovirus exposure and HLA in healthy donors. General observations from the study: One variant, a missense change in DCLRE1C, was linked in a later analysis to TCR beta V- and J-gene trimming. The records held CMV serostatus as the only immune exposure information. HLA allele associations emerged for roughly 16,000 TCR beta sequences in a later analysis, at 0.05 false discovery rate.

On this clone itself: Its specificity is not known. At one of its ends the junction is not consistent with the germline gene, which may arise from a read error.

The CDR3 spans 13 residues. CDR1 and CDR2 from the germline V gene are SNHLY and FYNNEI. The PCR made use of 60 Vbeta and 13 Jbeta primers. TCRdb's copy holds only in-frame clones and misses some; the assay was immunoSEQ multiplex PCR. The sample lists 150,000 to 200,000 clones; over 80% were seen once. The V and J genes are TRBV2 and TRBJ1-6; D is perhaps TRBD1 (6 bases). The sequence was obtained from a boy younger than 10 in good health and CMV-seronegative. The sample comprised PBMCs. The CDR3 nucleotides are TGTGCCAGCAGTGTCCCCGGGGGGGCAGAGGGCGCTTTT. Its translation: CASSVPGGAEGAF.